A single T cell receptor beta chain is shown here with its context. Authors' data handling: Amplification of reference gene primers was used by the study to estimate nucleated cell counts. The data were produced by immunoSEQ multiplex PCR, yet TCRdb's version contains in-frame clones alone and is incomplete. D and trimming were read from the DNA, whereas the V and J calls and clone size are those reported in that table. The top ten hold about 8.1% of the sample, which has over 95,000 clones, more than 75% seen once. The data originate from a study of blood T cell repertoires in COVID-19. Across the study: COVID-19 samples, acute and convalescent, were from the United States, Italy and Spain. Sample material is recorded as cDNA or gDNA derived from T cells, B-cell-depleted T cells, or PBMCs.

Sequences were obtained from peripheral blood. The receptor comes from a woman aged 40 to 49 with acute or convalescent COVID-19.

The CDR3 region is CVRSLVIPRGEQYF. CDR3 coding DNA: TGTGTCAGAAGCTTAGTTATTCCCAGGGGAGAGCAGTACTTC. The V call is TRBV7-5, the J call TRBJ2-7; the table's D gene call, TRBD1, was not cross checked with the DNA. TRBV7-5 is listed as a pseudogene. This CDR3 spans 14 amino acids.